This TCR beta chain was recovered during a study of control samples from healthy donors and cancer patients. This clone was recorded once. The CDR3 consists of 12 residues. The V and J ends lost 6 bases and 2 bases respectively, with 5 bases between them. Germline CDR1 reads MNHNY; CDR2 reads SVGAGI (reference sequence). Clones were sequenced by immunoSEQ multiplex PCR, and TCRdb holds only the in-frame ones, with some missing. In the table there are around 120,000 clones, more than 85% of which are singletons. Sequenced sample: PBMCs. The chain recombines TRBV6-6 with TRBJ1-3; D is undetermined. The sequence derives from a middle-aged man with head and neck cancer. The CDR3: CASRPAGNTIYF. In nucleotides, the CDR3 is TGTGCCAGCAGACCCGCTGGAAACACCATATATTTT.